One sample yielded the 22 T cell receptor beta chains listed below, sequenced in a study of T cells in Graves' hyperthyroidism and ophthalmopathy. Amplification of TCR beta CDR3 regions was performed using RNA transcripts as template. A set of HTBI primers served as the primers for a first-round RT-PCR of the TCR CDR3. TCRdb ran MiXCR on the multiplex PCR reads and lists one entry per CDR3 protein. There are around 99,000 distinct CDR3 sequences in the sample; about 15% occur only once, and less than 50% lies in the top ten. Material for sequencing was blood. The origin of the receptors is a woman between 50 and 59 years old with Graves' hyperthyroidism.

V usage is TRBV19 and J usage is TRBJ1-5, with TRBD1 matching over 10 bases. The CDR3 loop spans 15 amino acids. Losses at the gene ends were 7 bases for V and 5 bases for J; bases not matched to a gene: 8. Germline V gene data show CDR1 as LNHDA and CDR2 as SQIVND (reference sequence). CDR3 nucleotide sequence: TGTGCCAGTAATAGGGACAGGGGTTCGGATCAGCCCCAGCATTTT. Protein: CASNRDRGSDQPQHF.

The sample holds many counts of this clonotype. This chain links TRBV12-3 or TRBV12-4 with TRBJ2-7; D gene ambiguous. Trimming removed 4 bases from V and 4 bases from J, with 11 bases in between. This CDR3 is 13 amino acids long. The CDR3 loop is CASSWSGPYEQYV. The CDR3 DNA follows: TGTGCCAGCAGTTGGTCCGGACCTTACGAGCAGTACGTC.

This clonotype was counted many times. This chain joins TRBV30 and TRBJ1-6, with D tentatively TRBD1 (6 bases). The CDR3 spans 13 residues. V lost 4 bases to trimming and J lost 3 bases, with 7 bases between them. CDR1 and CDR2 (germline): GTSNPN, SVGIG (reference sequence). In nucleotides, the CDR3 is TGTGCCTGGAAACAGGGCTATAATTCACCCCTCCACTTT. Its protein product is CAWKQGYNSPLHF.

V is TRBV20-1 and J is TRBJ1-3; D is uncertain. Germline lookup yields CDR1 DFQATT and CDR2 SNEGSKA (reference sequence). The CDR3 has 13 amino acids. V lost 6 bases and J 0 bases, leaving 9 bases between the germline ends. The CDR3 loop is CSAAKDSGNTIYF. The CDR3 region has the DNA TGCAGTGCAGCTAAGGACTCTGGAAACACCATATATTTT.

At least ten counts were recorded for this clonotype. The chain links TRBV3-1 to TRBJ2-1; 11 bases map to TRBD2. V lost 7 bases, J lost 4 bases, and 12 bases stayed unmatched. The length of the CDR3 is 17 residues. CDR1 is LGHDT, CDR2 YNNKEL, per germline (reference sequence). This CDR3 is CASTDSGRAGRYNEQFF. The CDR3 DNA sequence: TGTGCCAGCACAGATAGCGGGAGGGCCGGGAGGTACAATGAGCAGTTCTTC.

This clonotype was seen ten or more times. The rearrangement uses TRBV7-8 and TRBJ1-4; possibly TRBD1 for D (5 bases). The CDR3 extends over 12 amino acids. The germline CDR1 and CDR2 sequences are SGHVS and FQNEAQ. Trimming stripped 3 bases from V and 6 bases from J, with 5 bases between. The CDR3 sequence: CASSLTDEKLFF. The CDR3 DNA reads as TGTGCCAGCAGCTTGACAGATGAAAAACTGTTTTTT.

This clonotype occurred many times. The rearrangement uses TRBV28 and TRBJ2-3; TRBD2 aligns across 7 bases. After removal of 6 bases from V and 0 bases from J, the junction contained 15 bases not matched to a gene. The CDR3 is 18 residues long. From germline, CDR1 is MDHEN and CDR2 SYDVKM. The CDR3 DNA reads TGTGCCAGCAGCAAACGAAGTTGGAAGCGGGATAGCACAGATACGCAGTATTTT. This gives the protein CASSKRSWKRDSTDTQYF.

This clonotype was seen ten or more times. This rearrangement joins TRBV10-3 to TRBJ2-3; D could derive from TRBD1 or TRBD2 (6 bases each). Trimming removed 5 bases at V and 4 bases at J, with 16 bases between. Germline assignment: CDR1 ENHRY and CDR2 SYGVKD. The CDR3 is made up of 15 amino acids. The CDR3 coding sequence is TGTGCCATCAGTAAGGGGGGAGTAGAGGCAGATACGCAGTATTTT. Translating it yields CAISKGGVEADTQYF.

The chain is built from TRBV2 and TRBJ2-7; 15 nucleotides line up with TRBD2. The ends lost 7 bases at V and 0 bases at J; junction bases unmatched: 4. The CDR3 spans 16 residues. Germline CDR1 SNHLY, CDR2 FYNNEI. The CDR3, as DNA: TGTGCCAGCACCGGGACTAGCGGGAGGTTCTCCTACGAGCAGTACTTC. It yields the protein CASTGTSGRFSYEQYF.

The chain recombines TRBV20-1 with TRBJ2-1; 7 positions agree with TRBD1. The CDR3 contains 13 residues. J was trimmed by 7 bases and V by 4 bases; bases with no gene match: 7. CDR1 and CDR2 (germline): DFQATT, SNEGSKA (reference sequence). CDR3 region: CSANINRGNEQFF. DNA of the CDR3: TGCAGTGCTAATATAAACAGGGGAAATGAGCAGTTCTTC.

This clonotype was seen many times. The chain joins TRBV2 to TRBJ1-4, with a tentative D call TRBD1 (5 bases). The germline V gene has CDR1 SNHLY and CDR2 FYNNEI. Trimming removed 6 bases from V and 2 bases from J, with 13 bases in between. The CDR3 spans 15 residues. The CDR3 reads CASSRSGGTNEKLFF. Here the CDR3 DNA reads TGTGCCAGCAGCCGGAGTGGGGGGACTAATGAAAAACTGTTTTTT.

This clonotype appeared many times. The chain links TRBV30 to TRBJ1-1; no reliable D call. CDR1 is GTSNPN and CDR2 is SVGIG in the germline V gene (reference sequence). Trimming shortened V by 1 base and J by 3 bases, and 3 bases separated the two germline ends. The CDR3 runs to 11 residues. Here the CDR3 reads CAWSGDTEAFF. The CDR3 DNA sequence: TGTGCCTGGAGTGGGGACACTGAAGCTTTCTTT. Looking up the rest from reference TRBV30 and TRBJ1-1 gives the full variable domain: SQTIHQWPATLVQPVGSPLSLECTVEGTSNPNLYWYRQAAGRGLQLLFYSVGIGQISSEVPQNLSASRPQDRQFILSSKKLLLSDSGFYLCAWSGDTEAFFGQGTRLTVV.

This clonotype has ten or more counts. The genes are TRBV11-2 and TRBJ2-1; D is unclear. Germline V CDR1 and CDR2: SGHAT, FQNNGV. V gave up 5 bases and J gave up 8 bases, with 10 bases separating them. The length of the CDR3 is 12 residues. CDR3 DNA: TGTGCCAGCAGCCTTCAGTTCCATGAGCAGTTCTTC. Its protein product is CASSLQFHEQFF.

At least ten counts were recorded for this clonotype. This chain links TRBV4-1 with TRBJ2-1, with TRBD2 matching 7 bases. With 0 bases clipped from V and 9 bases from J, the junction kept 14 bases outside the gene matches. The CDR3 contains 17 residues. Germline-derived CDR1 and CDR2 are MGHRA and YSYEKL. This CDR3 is CASSQEGRASFGVEQFF. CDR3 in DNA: TGCGCCAGCAGCCAAGAGGGGAGGGCTAGTTTTGGTGTTGAGCAGTTCTTC.

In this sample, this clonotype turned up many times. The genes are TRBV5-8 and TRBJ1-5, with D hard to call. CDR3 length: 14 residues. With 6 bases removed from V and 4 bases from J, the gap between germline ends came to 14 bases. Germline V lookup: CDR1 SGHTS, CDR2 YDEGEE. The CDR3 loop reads CASTPRVANQPQHF. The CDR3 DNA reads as TGTGCCAGCACTCCGAGGGTGGCAAATCAGCCCCAGCATTTT. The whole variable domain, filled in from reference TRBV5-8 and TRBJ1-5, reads EAGVTQSPTHLIKTRGQQATLRCSPISGHTSVYWYQQALGLGLQFLLWYDEGEERNRGNFPPRFSGRQFPNYSSELNVNALELEDSALYLCASTPRVANQPQHFGDGTRLSIL.

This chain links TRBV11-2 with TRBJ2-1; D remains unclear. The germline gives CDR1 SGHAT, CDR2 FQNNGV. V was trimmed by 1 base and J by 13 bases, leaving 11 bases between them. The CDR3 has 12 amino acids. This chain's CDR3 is CASSLGGQEQFF. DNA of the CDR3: TGTGCCAGCAGCTTAGGCGGTCAGGAACAGTTCTTC. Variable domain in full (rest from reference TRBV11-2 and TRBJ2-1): EAGVAQSPRYKIIEKRQSVAFWCNPISGHATLYWYQQILGQGPKLLIQFQNNGVVDDSQLPKDRFSAERLKGVDSTLKIQPAKLEDSAVYLCASSLGGQEQFFGPGTRLTVL.

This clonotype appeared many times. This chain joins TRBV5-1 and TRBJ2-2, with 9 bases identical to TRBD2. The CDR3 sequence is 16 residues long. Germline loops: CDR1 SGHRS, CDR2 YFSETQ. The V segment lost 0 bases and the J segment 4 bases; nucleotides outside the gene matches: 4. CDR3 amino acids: CASSLALAGSTGELFF. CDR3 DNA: TGCGCCAGCAGCTTGGCCCTAGCGGGATCCACCGGGGAGCTGTTTTTT.

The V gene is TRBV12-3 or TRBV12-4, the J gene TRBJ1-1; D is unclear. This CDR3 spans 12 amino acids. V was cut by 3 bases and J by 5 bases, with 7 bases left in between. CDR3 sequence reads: CASSFRRTEAFF. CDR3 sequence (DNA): TGTGCCAGCAGTTTTCGTAGAACTGAAGCTTTCTTT.

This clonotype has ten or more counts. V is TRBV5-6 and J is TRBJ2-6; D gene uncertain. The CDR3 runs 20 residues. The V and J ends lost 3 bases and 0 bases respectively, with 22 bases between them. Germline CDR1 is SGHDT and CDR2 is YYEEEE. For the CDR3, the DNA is TGTGCCAGCAGCTCCCTTAGCCTAGGGCAGACAAGCTCTGGGGCCAACGTCCTGACTTTC. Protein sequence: CASSSLSLGQTSSGANVLTF.

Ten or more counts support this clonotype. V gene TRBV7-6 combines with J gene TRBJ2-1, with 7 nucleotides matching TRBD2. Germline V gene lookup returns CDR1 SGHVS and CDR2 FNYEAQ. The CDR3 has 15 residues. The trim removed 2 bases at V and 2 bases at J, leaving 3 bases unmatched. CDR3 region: CASSLSAGAYNEQFF. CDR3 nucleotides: TGTGCCAGCAGCTTATCCGCGGGAGCCTACAATGAGCAGTTCTTC.

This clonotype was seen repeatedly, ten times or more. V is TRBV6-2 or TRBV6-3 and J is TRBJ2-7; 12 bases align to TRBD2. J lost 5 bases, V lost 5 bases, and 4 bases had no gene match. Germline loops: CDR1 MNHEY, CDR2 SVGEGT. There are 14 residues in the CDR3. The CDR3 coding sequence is TGTGCCAGCAGTGACCGACTAGCGGGAGACGAGCAGTACGTC. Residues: CASSDRLAGDEQYV.

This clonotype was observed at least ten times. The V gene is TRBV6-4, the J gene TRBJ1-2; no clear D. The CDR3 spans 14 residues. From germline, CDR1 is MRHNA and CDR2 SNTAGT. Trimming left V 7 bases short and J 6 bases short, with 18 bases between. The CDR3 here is CASNLRIGHHGYTF. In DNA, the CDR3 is TGTGCCAGCAACCTTCGAATTGGGCACCATGGCTACACCTTC.